Listed below are T cell receptor beta chains from one sample, sequenced in a study of T cell responses to AZD1222 COVID-19 vaccine. The repertoire was sequenced with immunoSEQ multiplex PCR; TCRdb's copy has only in-frame clones and lacks some. The sample yields some 180,000 clones, around 90% seen once. Here the sequenced sample was peripheral blood, taken 28 days after the second AZD1222 dose. Receptor source: an adult who received the AZD1222 COVID-19 vaccine. Both conserved end residues are part of each CDR3. A D gene is named only where the DNA matches it firmly. Expanded clones are given a class, and other clones once, few, many or no size at all.

V gene	D gene	J gene	clone size	CDR3 DNA	CDR3 protein
TRBV3-1/TRBV3-2	-	TRBJ2-7	-	TGTGCCAGCAGCCGCAGCCTCTACGAGCAGTACTTC	CASSRSLYEQYF
TRBV25-1	-	TRBJ1-4	-	TGTGCCAGCACAGGTTGGGATCAGGAAAAACTGTTTTTT	CASTGWDQEKLFF
TRBV9	TRBD2	TRBJ2-7	-	TGTGCCAGCAGCGTAGGGGGGACTACATCCTACGAGCAGTACTTC	CASSVGGTTSYEQYF
TRBV4-2	TRBD1	TRBJ1-1	-	TGTGCCAGCAGCCCGTACGACAGGGGGGGTGCTGAAGCTTTCTTT	CASSPYDRGGAEAFF
TRBV6-5	-	TRBJ1-5	-	TGTGCCAGCACCCAACGGGGGCTCTTGTCCCAGCATTTT	CASTQRGLLSQHF
TRBV3-1/TRBV3-2	-	TRBJ2-1	once	TGTGCCAGCAGCCAAGGAACCCGGGTCTCCTACAATGAGCAGTTCTTC	CASSQGTRVSYNEQFF
TRBV9	-	TRBJ1-6	-	TGTGCCAGCTCCGGAGGGGTCGGCTATAATTCACCCCTCCACTTT	CASSGGVGYNSPLHF
TRBV10-1	-	TRBJ1-1	-	TGCGCCAGCAGTGTACACACAGAGATGAACACTGAAGCTTTCTTT	CASSVHTEMNTEAFF
TRBV9	-	TRBJ1-2	-	TGTGCCAGCAGCCCCCGACCTGAACAGAGCATCAGCTATGGCTACACCTTC	CASSPRPEQSISYGYTF
TRBV7-2	-	TRBJ1-5	-	TGTGCCAGCAGCCCACCGAGTGGGGGTAGTCAGCCCCAGCATTTT	CASSPPSGGSQPQHF
TRBV28	-	TRBJ2-7	-	TGTGCCAGCTGCAGGACGGGCTCCTACGAGCAGTACTTC	CASCRTGSYEQYF
TRBV27	-	TRBJ1-6	-	TGTGCCAGCAATATAGGACAGTTCTATAATTCACCCCTCCACTTT	CASNIGQFYNSPLHF
TRBV14	-	TRBJ1-3	once	TGTGCCAGCAGCCCCGGCCGGAACGTCTCTGGAAACACCATATATTTT	CASSPGRNVSGNTIYF
TRBV3-1/TRBV3-2	TRBD1	TRBJ1-2	-	TGTGCCAGCAGCCAAATCAGGGGGCTGGCCGGCTACACCTTC	CASSQIRGLAGYTF
TRBV7-2	TRBD2	TRBJ2-5	-	TGTGCCAGCAGCCCACGAGCGGGGGGGGGAGAGACCCAGTACTTC	CASSPRAGGGETQYF
TRBV4-1	-	TRBJ1-5	-	TGCGCCAGCAGCCAAGACCACTCCGGCAATCAGCCCCAGCATTTT	CASSQDHSGNQPQHF
TRBV9	TRBD1	TRBJ2-5	few	TGTGCCAGCAGCGTGGACAGGGCAGGGGAGACCCAGTACTTC	CASSVDRAGETQYF
TRBV6-5	TRBD2	TRBJ2-1	-	TGTGCCAGCAGTTTGACTAGCGGGTTTGATGAGCAGTTCTTC	CASSLTSGFDEQFF
TRBV18	TRBD1	TRBJ1-4	-	TGTGCCAGCTCACTACGACAGGGTAGGCTAGCTGAAAAACTGTTTTTT	CASSLRQGRLAEKLFF
TRBV18	-	TRBJ1-1	few	TGTGCCAGCTCACCACTTAAGGGGGTATTTACTGAAGCTTTCTTT	CASSPLKGVFTEAFF
TRBV7-2	-	TRBJ2-3	-	TGTGCCAGCAGCTTAGGGACAGTCACAGATACGCAGTATTTT	CASSLGTVTDTQYF
TRBV2	-	TRBJ1-1	-	TGTGCCAGCAGTGAAGGGTGGGCTATGAACACTGAAGCTTTCTTT	CASSEGWAMNTEAFF
TRBV5-6	TRBD1	TRBJ1-2	-	TGTGCCAGCAGCCCCGGACAGGAGTATGGCTACACCTTC	CASSPGQEYGYTF
TRBV18	-	TRBJ1-2	-	TGTGCCAGCTCACCACCTGCCGGGTCCTATGGCTACACCTTC	CASSPPAGSYGYTF
TRBV10-3	-	TRBJ1-3	once	TGTGCCATCAGTGTGGGGATGACAGATGCTTCTGGAAACACCATATATTTT	CAISVGMTDASGNTIYF
TRBV30	-	TRBJ1-2	-	TGTGCCTGGACGGGGAAGGTACGAGGGCACGGCTACACCTTC	CAWTGKVRGHGYTF
TRBV18	TRBD1	TRBJ1-6	-	TGTGCCAGCTCACTCCCGGGACAGATTAATTCACCCCTCCACTTT	CASSLPGQINSPLHF
TRBV18	-	TRBJ2-1	once	TGTGCCAGCTCACCACTGCTAGGGAAGGATGAGCAGTTCTTC	CASSPLLGKDEQFF
TRBV5-1	-	TRBJ2-7	-	TGCGCCAGCAGCTTGGCCGATAGCTACCCCAAGCAGTACTTC	CASSLADSYPKQYF
TRBV9	-	TRBJ1-1	-	TGTGCCAGCAGCGTACGTCCGGATGGGGGCACTGAAGCTTTCTTT	CASSVRPDGGTEAFF
TRBV11-3	-	TRBJ2-1	-	TGTGCCAGCAGCCCCGGGGACGGCTACAATGAGCAGTTCTTC	CASSPGDGYNEQFF
TRBV6-1	-	TRBJ1-5	-	TGTGCCAGCAGTGAAGGGGGGGGCAATCAGCCCCAGCATTTT	CASSEGGGNQPQHF
TRBV27	-	TRBJ1-1	-	TGTGCCAGCAGCCCCCTAGGGCGGACTGAAGCTTTCTTT	CASSPLGRTEAFF
TRBV7-2	TRBD2	TRBJ2-7	-	TGTGCCAGCAGTTTTAGCGGGGAGGCCTACGAGCAGTACTTC	CASSFSGEAYEQYF
TRBV7-9	-	TRBJ1-1	few	TGTGCCAGCAGCTTAGTATCGCAAGGCGAGGCTTTCTTT	CASSLVSQGEAFF
TRBV28	-	TRBJ1-6	-	TGTGCCAGCAGTTCTGGCTGGTTACAGGTCCGGGCCCTCCACTTT	CASSSGWLQVRALHF
TRBV12-3/TRBV12-4	-	TRBJ2-7	-	TGTGCCAGCAGTCCCCGACTAGACTACGAGCAGTACTTC	CASSPRLDYEQYF
TRBV4-1	-	TRBJ1-4	-	TGCGCCAGCAGCCAAGATTCGGGACCGCAGTTTTTT	CASSQDSGPQFF
TRBV4-1	TRBD1	TRBJ2-7	-	TGCGCCAGCAGCCCCAGACAGGGGGCGACCGGCGAGCAGTACTTC	CASSPRQGATGEQYF
TRBV13	-	TRBJ1-6	once	TGTGCCAGCAGCCCTAACGGCAAGGGTAGCTCCTATAATTCACCCCTCCACTTT	CASSPNGKGSSYNSPLHF
TRBV19	-	TRBJ2-2	-	TGTGCCAGTAGCAAGGGGACTGCGAACACCGGGGAGCTGTTTTTT	CASSKGTANTGELFF
TRBV4-3	TRBD2	TRBJ2-1	-	TGCGCCAGCAGCCCCCTAGCGGGGGGGCATGATGAGCAGTTCTTC	CASSPLAGGHDEQFF
TRBV6-6	TRBD1	TRBJ1-5	-	TGTGCCAGCAGCGCGGGACAGGGGGGCCGCGATCAGCCCCAGCATTTT	CASSAGQGGRDQPQHF
TRBV10-3	TRBD1	TRBJ1-1	-	TGTGCCATCAGTGATAACCGCGGTCCCGACAGGGGAGAAATGAACACTGAAGCTTTCTTT	CAISDNRGPDRGEMNTEAFF
TRBV11-3	TRBD1	TRBJ2-7	-	TGTGCCAGCAGCCGGGACAGCCAAACCCACGAGCAGTACTTC	CASSRDSQTHEQYF
TRBV18	TRBD1	TRBJ1-6	-	TGTGCCAGCTCACCGGACAGGGCAAATTCACCCCTCCACTTT	CASSPDRANSPLHF
TRBV7-2	TRBD2	TRBJ2-1	-	TGTGCCAGCAGCTTAGGACTAGCGGGGGGGCGGGTACCCAATGAGCAGTTCTTC	CASSLGLAGGRVPNEQFF
TRBV7-2	TRBD1	TRBJ1-1	-	TGTGCCAGCAGCTTCCGACAGGGATCGAACACTGAAGCTTTCTTT	CASSFRQGSNTEAFF
TRBV7-2	-	TRBJ1-1	-	TGTGCCAGCAGCTTAGAACGGGTTAACACTGAAGCTTTCTTT	CASSLERVNTEAFF
TRBV6-5	-	TRBJ1-2	-	TGTGCCAGCAGTCCCTTCGGAGGGGTTAACTATGGCTACACCTTC	CASSPFGGVNYGYTF
TRBV3-1/TRBV3-2	TRBD1	TRBJ1-3	-	TGTGCCAGCAGCCAAGACCGGGACAGCTACCCCTCTGGAAACACCATATATTTT	CASSQDRDSYPSGNTIYF
TRBV7-2	TRBD2	TRBJ2-1	-	TGTGCCAGCAGCTTAGCGTCGCCCGGGGGGGCTGGCAATGAGCAGTTCTTC	CASSLASPGGAGNEQFF
TRBV5-6	-	TRBJ1-5	-	TGTGCCAGCAGCTTGGGGCAGTATTATCAGCCCCAGCATTTT	CASSLGQYYQPQHF
TRBV18	-	TRBJ1-1	once	TGTGCCAGCTCACCAGTGGCAGATTCAATGAACACTGAAGCTTTCTTT	CASSPVADSMNTEAFF
TRBV4-3	-	TRBJ2-2	once	TGCGCCAGCAGCCAAGATTTGGCTAGCGTCGGGGAGCTGTTTTTT	CASSQDLASVGELFF
TRBV4-1	-	TRBJ2-4	-	TGCGCCAGCAGCCAAGTTGGGGGTGTGTCGGAGCCACCAGAGTACTTC	CASSQVGGVSEPPEYF
TRBV6-5	TRBD1	TRBJ1-4	once	TGTGCCAGCAGTTACCGGGACAGGGTAGGGGAAAAACTGTTTTTT	CASSYRDRVGEKLFF